Following are 9 T cell receptor beta chains from one sample sequenced in a study of shared clonotypes between healthy human individuals. Repertoires were generated with immunoSEQ multiplex PCR, while TCRdb's copy carries only in-frame clones and drops some. The sample includes about 2.4 million clones, more than 85% of them seen just once. Input material: naive CD4+ T cells from PBMCs. Subset specified: CD45RA+ positively selected. These receptors all stem from a man aged 18 to 29 in good health. Some clones in this sample may be carry-over from other donors' samples.

The gene calls are TRBV5-4 and TRBJ2-5; the match to TRBD1 covers 10 bases. Germline loops: CDR1 SGHNT, CDR2 YYREEE (reference sequence). The junction had 7 bases not matched to a gene; V was cut back by 4 bases and J by 4 bases. The length of the CDR3 is 15 residues. CDR3 sequence: CASSPGQGRGETQYF. DNA of the CDR3: TGTGCCAGCAGCCCGGGACAGGGGAGAGGAGAGACCCAGTACTTC.

Concerning this clone itself: The same CDR3 arises from other DNA sequences in this sample as well. The chain couples TRBV4-1 to TRBJ2-2; perhaps TRBD2 as D (6 bases). V lost 0 bases and J lost 1, with 6 bases in between. The CDR3 covers 15 residues. Germline V gene data show CDR1 as MGHRA and CDR2 as YSYEKL. The CDR3 loop reads CASSQEGGNTGELFF. CDR3 nucleotide sequence: TGCGCCAGCAGCCAAGAGGGGGGGAACACCGGGGAGCTGTTTTTT.

The chain has TRBV6-5 and TRBJ2-3, with D unclear. This CDR3 comprises 15 residues. Germline lookup yields CDR1 MNHEY and CDR2 SVGAGI. Trimming took 4 bases from V and 1 from J, leaving 12 bases between them. CDR3 sequence reads: CASSFGRGGTDTQYF. CDR3 in DNA: TGTGCCAGCAGTTTTGGCAGAGGAGGCACAGATACGCAGTATTTT.

The rearrangement uses TRBV27 and TRBJ2-1; 11 bases match TRBD2. V was clipped by 6 bases and J by 0 bases; unmatched bases: 7. The CDR3 totals 17 residues. Germline CDR1 MNHEY, CDR2 SMNVEV (reference sequence). In nucleotides, the CDR3 is TGTGCCAGCAGGCCACCTAGCGGGAGGCCCTCCTACAATGAGCAGTTCTTC. Translation: CASRPPSGRPSYNEQFF.

This rearrangement joins TRBV4-1 to TRBJ2-3; perhaps TRBD1 as D (6 bases). Trimming shortened V by 4 bases and J by 2 bases, and 13 bases separated the two germline ends. The CDR3 is 15 residues long. Germline values: CDR1 MGHRA, CDR2 YSYEKL. The CDR3 DNA reads TGCGCCAGCAGCCCTAGGACAGAAGTCACAGATACGCAGTATTTT. Its translation is CASSPRTEVTDTQYF.

The V and J genes are TRBV7-3 and TRBJ2-7; D perhaps matches TRBD1 (5 bases). The germline CDR1 and CDR2 sequences are SGHTA and FQGTGA. The V end lost 1 base, the J end lost 0 bases, and 16 bases lay between the germline ends. The CDR3 sequence is 17 residues long. The CDR3 DNA follows: TGTGCCAGCAGCTTAATCTCCCGGACAACCAACTCCTACGAGCAGTACTTC. Translation: CASSLISRTTNSYEQYF.

In this sample, this clone turned up once. The V and J genes are TRBV19 and TRBJ2-5, with a tentative D call TRBD1 (6 bases). V lost 5 bases and J 9 bases, leaving 19 bases between the germline ends. The CDR3 extends over 14 amino acids. The germline CDR1 and CDR2 sequences are LNHDA and SQIVND (reference sequence). The chain's CDR3 is CASSARDTLAPQYF. The CDR3 DNA sequence: TGTGCCAGTAGTGCCCGGGACACCCTAGCTCCCCAGTACTTC.

This clone has only one observation. V usage is TRBV7-9 and J usage is TRBJ2-7, with D possibly matching TRBD2 (6 bases). V dropped 4 bases and J dropped 2 bases, with 9 bases sitting between them. Germline CDR1 reads SEHNR; CDR2 reads FQNEAQ (reference sequence). The CDR3 covers 13 residues. The CDR3 DNA is TGTGCCAGCAGCTCCCGGGAGACCTACGAGCAGTACTTC. Amino acid sequence: CASSSRETYEQYF.

The V call is TRBV4-3, the J call TRBJ2-1; D might be TRBD2 (6 bases). This CDR3 has 16 amino acids. Germline V gene sequence: CDR1 LGHNA, CDR2 YSLEER. Deletions cut 0 bases from V and 0 bases from J, with 9 bases between. CDR3 protein: CASSQEGGSSYNEQFF. As DNA, the CDR3 is TGCGCCAGCAGCCAAGAGGGGGGTAGCTCCTACAATGAGCAGTTCTTC.